A selection of T cell receptor beta chains follows, all from one sample in a study of CD8+CD57+ T cells in acquired aplastic anemia. MiXCR, run by TCRdb on the reads, gives a single entry per CDR3 protein. The sample lists some 120,000 distinct CDR3 sequences, 48% occurring once. Sequencing was done on a sample of sorted CD4+, CD8+, or CD8+CD57+ T cells (not recorded which) from PBMCs. The receptor set was obtained from a human donor in good health, serving as a control. Both conserved end residues are part of each CDR3. D genes are given only for firm matches. The size field is filled for only some rows; it gives once, few, many or a size class.

D: TRBD2; V: TRBV7-3; size: few; J: TRBJ2-2; DNA: TGTGCCAGCAGCTCAAGCTATCTAGCGGGGGGGAAGAACACCGGGGAGCTGTTTTTT; CDR3: CASSSSYLAGGKNTGELFF
D: TRBD2; V: TRBV2; size: NA; J: TRBJ2-4; DNA: TGTGCCAGCAGTCTAGCGGGGGGACGTAACATTCAGTACTTC; CDR3: CASSLAGGRNIQYF
D: NA; V: TRBV4-3; size: many; J: TRBJ1-2; DNA: TGCGCCAGCAGCCAAGATCTTGGAGGGAGGGATGGCTACACCTTC; CDR3: CASSQDLGGRDGYTF
D: NA; V: TRBV29-1; size: NA; J: TRBJ2-3; DNA: TGCAGCGTTGACAACCCGGGGCAGAGCACAGATACGCAGTATTTT; CDR3: CSVDNPGQSTDTQYF
D: TRBD1; V: TRBV29-1; size: NA; J: TRBJ2-3; DNA: TGCAGCGTCCAAAGACAGGGTTTGGTCGGGTCAGATACGCAGTATTTT; CDR3: CSVQRQGLVGSDTQYF
D: NA; V: TRBV20-1; size: many; J: TRBJ2-5; DNA: TGCAGTGCTAGACAGAACGAGGGGACCCAGTACTTC; CDR3: CSARQNEGTQYF
D: NA; V: TRBV6-5; size: many; J: TRBJ1-6; DNA: TGTGCCAGCAGTTACGTTGGCAATTTTCCCCCGAATTCACCCCTCCACTTT; CDR3: CASSYVGNFPPNSPLHF
D: TRBD2; V: TRBV15; size: NA; J: TRBJ2-7; DNA: TGTGCCACCAGCAGGCGGGAGGGGAGGGGGTACGAGCAGTACTTC; CDR3: CATSRREGRGYEQYF
D: TRBD1; V: TRBV20-1; size: many; J: TRBJ1-5; DNA: TGCAGTGCTAGAGTCGCACAGGGGTTGTATCAGCCCCAGCATTTT; CDR3: CSARVAQGLYQPQHF
D: NA; V: TRBV7-6; size: NA; J: TRBJ1-1; DNA: TGTGCCAGCAGCCCGGACAGCGAGACTGAAGCTTTCTTT; CDR3: CASSPDSETEAFF
D: TRBD1; V: TRBV24-1; size: few; J: TRBJ2-7; DNA: TGTGCCACCAGCCGGGACAGGGGCGCCTTTCGGTACTTC; CDR3: CATSRDRGAFRYF
D: NA; V: TRBV25-1; size: few; J: TRBJ1-6; DNA: TGTGCCAGCAGTGAATTGCAGCTGTGCTCCTATAATTCACCCCTCCACTTT; CDR3: CASSELQLCSYNSPLHF
D: TRBD2; V: TRBV6-2/TRBV6-3; size: many; J: TRBJ2-1; DNA: TGTGCCAGCAGTTACTCGAGGACTAGCGGGGGTACTCACAATGAGCAGTTCTTC; CDR3: CASSYSRTSGGTHNEQFF
D: TRBD2; V: TRBV27; size: once; J: TRBJ2-7; DNA: TGTGCCAGCGCCCGAGCGCGGGGGGACTCCTACGAGCAGTACTTC; CDR3: CASARARGDSYEQYF
D: NA; V: TRBV7-8; size: many; J: TRBJ1-1; DNA: TGTGCCAGCAGCTTTCCAGGGTTGAACACTGAAGCTTTCTTT; CDR3: CASSFPGLNTEAFF
D: NA; V: TRBV15; size: NA; J: TRBJ2-7; DNA: TGTGCCACCAGCAGGACCCGGGACAGGACGGCACGGGGGGGCGAGCAGTACTTC; CDR3: CATSRTRDRTARGGEQYF
D: NA; V: TRBV3-1; size: NA; J: TRBJ1-2; DNA: TGTGCCAGCAGCCAACGGGGAGGGCAGGGCGGCTATGGCTACACCTTC; CDR3: CASSQRGGQGGYGYTF
D: NA; V: TRBV3-1; size: many; J: TRBJ2-7; DNA: TGTGCCAGCAGCCAGGTGCAGAACCTTCCCTACGAGCAGTACTTC; CDR3: CASSQVQNLPYEQYF
D: NA; V: TRBV20-1; size: many; J: TRBJ1-2; DNA: TGCAGTGCTAGAGATCAGTTCCAAGAGAACTATGGCTACACCTTC; CDR3: CSARDQFQENYGYTF
D: TRBD2; V: TRBV20-1; size: many; J: TRBJ2-1; DNA: TGCAGTGCTAGAGACGCGGGACTAGCAAGAGAGCAGTTCTTC; CDR3: CSARDAGLAREQFF